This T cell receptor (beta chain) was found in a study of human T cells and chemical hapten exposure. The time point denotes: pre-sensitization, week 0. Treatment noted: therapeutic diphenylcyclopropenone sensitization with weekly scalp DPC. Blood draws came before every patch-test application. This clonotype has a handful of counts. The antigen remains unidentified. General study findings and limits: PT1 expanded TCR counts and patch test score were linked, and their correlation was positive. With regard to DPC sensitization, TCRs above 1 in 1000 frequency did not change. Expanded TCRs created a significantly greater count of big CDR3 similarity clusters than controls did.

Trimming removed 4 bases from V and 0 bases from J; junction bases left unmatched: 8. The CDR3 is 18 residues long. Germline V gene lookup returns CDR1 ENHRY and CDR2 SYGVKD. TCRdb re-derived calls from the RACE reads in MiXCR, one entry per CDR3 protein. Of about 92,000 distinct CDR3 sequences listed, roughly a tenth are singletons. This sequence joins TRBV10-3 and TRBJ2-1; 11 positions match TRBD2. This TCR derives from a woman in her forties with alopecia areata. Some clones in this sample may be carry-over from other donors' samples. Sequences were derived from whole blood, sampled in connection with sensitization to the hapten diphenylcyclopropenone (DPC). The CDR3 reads CAISGVLAGAFSYNEQFF. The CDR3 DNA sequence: TGTGCCATCAGTGGGGTACTAGCGGGGGCCTTCTCCTACAATGAGCAGTTCTTC.